The clone carrying this TCR beta chain was counted many times. Germline CDR1 MNHEY, CDR2 SVGEGT. The CDR3 is 16 amino acids. V was pared by 7 bases and J by 4 bases, with 14 bases of the junction left unmatched. This sample is drawn from a study of early T cells in non-severe SARS-CoV-2 infection. Tagging with unique molecular identifiers was applied to individual cDNA molecules. MiXCR was run by TCRdb on the 5' RACE reads, yielding one entry per CDR3 protein. The sample consists of 75,000 to 80,000 distinct CDR3 sequences, 8.5% to 10% of them appearing once. Sequenced input: whole blood. The clonotype originates from an adult who was a healthcare worker with PCR-confirmed SARS-CoV-2 infection or an uninfected control (not recorded which). V usage is TRBV6-2 or TRBV6-3 and J usage is TRBJ1-2, with 8 bases lining up with TRBD1. In DNA, the CDR3 is TGTGCCAGCAATAGAATGGACAGGGCGGTTGTCTATGGCTACACCTTC. Protein sequence: CASNRMDRAVVYGYTF.